This TCR beta chain is from a study of shared T cell receptors in the human thymus. The V gene end was trimmed by 5 bases and the J gene end by 9 bases; junction bases not matched to a gene: 6. This CDR3 comprises 14 residues. Germline CDR1 is WNHNN and CDR2 is SYGVQD (reference sequence). Libraries were prepared by immunoSEQ multiplex PCR; TCRdb keeps only in-frame clonotypes and omits some of them. Of approximately 760,000 clones in the sample, 80% to 90% were seen once. This sample also belongs to another study, concerning human thymus T cells. That paper notes: Thymus tissue for the work was resected from patients undergoing corrective heart surgery. Thymic and blood repertoires seemed to favor certain V and J genes. Related research has reported that thymic repertoires overlap highly among unrelated individuals.

The receptor was isolated from a girl less than two years old with a congenital heart defect. Material for sequencing was thymocytes. The gene calls are TRBV10-1 and TRBJ2-1; 11 nucleotides match TRBD2. Written as DNA, the CDR3 is TGCGCCAGCAGTTTAGCGGGGGGGCATGGTGAGCAGTTCTTC. Its translation is CASSLAGGHGEQFF.